The rows below give T cell receptor beta chains drawn from one sample of a study of post-analysis software for immune sequencing data. TCRdb re-derived calls from the PCR reads in MiXCR, one entry per CDR3 protein. The profile shows roughly 200,000 distinct CDR3 sequences, roughly 30% of them singletons. The sequenced sample consisted of blood. The receptors derive from a girl aged 2 to 17 with multiple sclerosis. Both conserved end residues are part of each CDR3. The order of the fields is D gene, clone size, J gene, CDR3 length, V gene, CDR3 protein, CDR3 DNA. D genes are given only for firm matches. Rows may omit the clone size; those that give it use once, few, many or a size class.

TRBD1 medium-sized TRBJ2-5 14 TRBV5-1 CASSSGTGRETQYF TGCGCCAGCAGCTCCGGGACAGGGAGAGAGACCCAGTACTTC
- - TRBJ1-4 16 TRBV11-2 CASSLARTATNEKLFF TGTGCCAGCAGCTTGGCTAGGACAGCAACTAATGAAAAACTGTTTTTT
- - TRBJ1-1 15 TRBV6-5 CASSYSYGGNTEAFF TGTGCCAGCAGTTACTCGTATGGGGGGAACACTGAAGCTTTCTTT
- - TRBJ2-3 22 TRBV29-1 CSVLSGEKLFFGSGTRADTQYF -
- - TRBJ1-5 15 TRBV2 CATRMHGVSNQPQHF TGTGCCACCAGAATGCATGGGGTAAGCAATCAGCCCCAGCATTTT
TRBD1 few TRBJ2-2 17 TRBV5-1 CASSQTGAPANTGELFF TGCGCCAGCAGCCAAACAGGGGCGCCCGCGAACACCGGGGAGCTGTTTTTT
TRBD2 many TRBJ2-1 15 TRBV28 CASRTTSGRDNEQFF TGTGCCAGCAGGACTACTAGCGGGAGAGACAATGAGCAGTTCTTC
TRBD2 - TRBJ2-3 16 TRBV5-1 CASSSTSGGTRDTQYF TGCGCCAGCAGCTCGACTAGCGGGGGCACTCGCGATACGCAGTATTTT
- few TRBJ1-4 15 TRBV7-2 CASSLELGANEKLFF TGTGCCAGCAGCTTAGAGCTGGGGGCTAATGAAAAACTGTTTTTT
TRBD1 - TRBJ1-6 16 TRBV20-1 CSAGAGQGVKNSPLHF TGCAGTGCAGGGGCGGGGCAGGGGGTGAAAAATTCACCCCTCCACTTT
- few TRBJ2-2 16 TRBV5-1 CASSLGQLLNTGELFF TGCGCCAGCAGCTTGGGACAGCTCTTGAACACCGGGGAGCTGTTTTTT
- few TRBJ2-5 12 TRBV18 CASSPGSETQYF TGTGCCAGCTCACCTGGGTCAGAGACCCAGTACTTC
TRBD2 many TRBJ2-3 14 TRBV5-1 CASRGGGPTDTQYF TGCGCCAGCCGTGGGGGGGGACCCACAGATACGCAGTATTTT
- few TRBJ1-1 17 TRBV5-1 CASSLVVQGGMNTEAFF TGCGCCAGCAGCTTGGTCGTCCAGGGCGGCATGAACACTGAAGCTTTCTTT